The 9 T cell receptor beta chains presented below share a single source sample, sequenced in a study of read filtering for tumor transcriptome and immune sequencing. Molecular barcoded adaptors covering alpha/delta and beta/gamma chains were used on approximately 400 ng RNA. MiXCR, run by TCRdb on the reads, gives a single entry per CDR3 protein. The sample lists 40,000 to 55,000 distinct CDR3 sequences; roughly 20% were seen once. Sequences were obtained from a population of CD138-negative cells sorted from bone marrow. The receptors stem from a donor over 35 with multiple myeloma.

This clonotype was counted ten times or more. The rearrangement links TRBV12-3 or TRBV12-4 to TRBJ1-1; 8 bases map to TRBD1. The CDR3 sequence is 14 residues long. Trimming at V came to 7 bases and at J to 3 bases, leaving 7 bases not matched to a gene. CDR3 nucleotides: TGTGCCAGCACCCGGACAGGGAGGGACACTGAAGCTTTCTTT. Its protein product is CASTRTGRDTEAFF.

This clonotype was counted only a few times. The V call is TRBV6-1, the J call TRBJ2-3; no definite D call. CDR3 size: 15 residues. Trimming pared 3 bases from V and 1 base from J, leaving 11 bases between. CDR1 and CDR2 (germline): MNHNS, SASEGT. CDR3 sequence: CASSDPQKRTDTQYF. The CDR3 nucleotides read TGTGCCAGCAGTGACCCACAGAAACGCACAGATACGCAGTATTTT.

This clonotype occurred many times. The V call is TRBV7-8, the J call TRBJ2-5; TRBD1 matches 8 bases. V dropped 3 bases and J dropped 5; count of bases not matched to a gene: 2. The CDR3 covers 13 residues. The germline V gene has CDR1 SGHVS and CDR2 FQNEAQ. Here the CDR3 reads CASSFYRGETQYF. CDR3 bases: TGTGCCAGCAGCTTTTACAGGGGGGAGACCCAGTACTTC.

This clonotype showed up many times. The J gene is TRBJ2-1, the V gene TRBV5-1; possibly TRBD2 for D (7 bases). Deletions cut 4 bases from V and 5 bases from J, with 16 bases between. This CDR3 is 15 amino acids long. Per germline, CDR1 SGHRS and CDR2 YFSETQ. The CDR3 DNA is TGCGCCAGCAGCCAGCCTGGGGGGGCTCACAATGAGCAGTTCTTC. Translated: CASSQPGGAHNEQFF. The full variable domain, completed using reference TRBV5-1 and TRBJ2-1, is KAGVTQTPRYLIKTRGQQVTLSCSPISGHRSVSWYQQTPGQGLQFLFEYFSETQRNKGNFPGRFSGRQFSNSRSEMNVSTLELGDSALYLCASSQPGGAHNEQFFGPGTRLTVL.

This clonotype is categorized as medium-sized. The chain joins TRBV12-3 or TRBV12-4 to TRBJ2-1, with D possibly matching TRBD2 (5 bases). The CDR3 has 16 residues. With 2 bases removed from V and 1 base from J, the gap between germline ends came to 12 bases. The CDR3 DNA follows: TGTGCCAGCAGTTTACGTTCCGCGGGTTCCTACAATGAGCAGTTCTTC. The encoded protein is CASSLRSAGSYNEQFF.

This clonotype was recorded at least ten times. This sequence joins TRBV29-1 and TRBJ1-1; perhaps TRBD1 as D (5 bases). Trimming left V 4 bases short and J 4 bases short, with 16 bases between. This CDR3 contains 14 residues. In germline, CDR1 is SQVTM, CDR2 ANQGSEA. The CDR3: CSVAFGGTGTEAFF. DNA of the CDR3: TGCAGCGTTGCCTTTGGGGGGACGGGCACTGAAGCTTTCTTT.

The chain employs TRBV7-6 and TRBJ2-1; possibly TRBD2 for D (6 bases). The length of the CDR3 is 14 residues. Germline CDR1 reads SGHVS; CDR2 reads FNYEAQ. V lost 5 bases, J lost 6 bases, and 14 bases lay in between. CDR3 loop: CASSTPGTFNEQFF. CDR3 DNA sequence: TGTGCCAGCAGCACTCCCGGGACTTTCAATGAGCAGTTCTTC.

As to this clonotype: One base away lies a much larger clone, so this may be a sequencing read error. Likely a read error: the CDR3 ends without its conserved phenylalanine or tryptophan. The chain links TRBV7-2 to TRBJ2-2; D not resolved. Germline CDR1 reads SGHTA; CDR2 reads FQGNSA. V lost 1 base, J lost 1 base, and 4 bases lay in between. The CDR3 contains 14 residues. CDR3 region: CASSLDWNTGELFY. CDR3 sequence (DNA): TGTGCCAGCAGCTTAGACTGGAACACCGGGGAGCTGTTTTAT.

J is TRBJ2-1 and V is TRBV14; D might be TRBD2 (6 bases). V was clipped by 2 bases and J by 2 bases, with 16 bases between them. Germline V CDR1 and CDR2: SGHDN, FVKESK. This CDR3 has 17 residues. The CDR3 is CASSQRRGTGAYNEQFF. The CDR3 nucleotides are TGTGCCAGCAGCCAACGCCGGGGGACGGGAGCCTACAATGAGCAGTTCTTC.